The clone carrying this T cell receptor beta chain was observed at least ten times. In TCRdb, the RACE reads were re-called with MiXCR into one record per CDR3 protein. The profile covers roughly 380,000 distinct CDR3 sequences, with 4% to 5.5% appearing a single time and over 2% taken by the ten largest. This sample's time point: patch test 1, 2 weeks after DPC sensitization. The treatment is: therapeutic diphenylcyclopropenone sensitization with weekly scalp DPC. The V end was cut by 6 bases, the J end by 0 bases, with 12 bases between. The CDR3 is made up of 15 amino acids. The germline V gene has CDR1 MNHEY and CDR2 SMNVEV (reference sequence). This record comes from a study of human T cells and chemical hapten exposure. Study details: 2% DPC was applied to around 2 cm by around 2 cm of upper inner arm skin for sensitization. Patients were mainly female, each with alopecia areata, totalis or universalis. TCR yields per sample varied, mainly owing to small pooled library volume differences.

The sample consisted of whole blood, taken in connection with sensitization to the hapten diphenylcyclopropenone (DPC). The gene calls are TRBV27 and TRBJ1-5; D may be TRBD1 (5 bases). The clonotype originates from a woman between 50 and 59 years old with alopecia areata. Some clones in this sample may be carry-over from other donors' samples. CDR3 sequence: CASRPTVYSNQPQHF. The DNA for the CDR3 is TGTGCCAGCAGGCCGACAGTCTATAGCAATCAGCCCCAGCATTTT.